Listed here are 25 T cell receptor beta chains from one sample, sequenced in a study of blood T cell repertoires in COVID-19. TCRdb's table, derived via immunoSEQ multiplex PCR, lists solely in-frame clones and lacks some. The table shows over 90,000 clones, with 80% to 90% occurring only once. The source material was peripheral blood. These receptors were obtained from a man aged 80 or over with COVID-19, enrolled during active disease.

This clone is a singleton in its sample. The CDR3 reads CATSDTTSAGDTQYF. The CDR3 DNA reads as TGTGCCACCAGTGACACGACTAGCGCTGGAGATACGCAGTATTTT. This chain links TRBV24-1 with TRBJ2-3; 8 bases align to TRBD2. The V gene end was trimmed by 4 bases and the J gene end by 5 bases; junction bases not matched to a gene: 7. The CDR3 extends over 15 amino acids. In germline, CDR1 is KGHDR, CDR2 SFDVKD.

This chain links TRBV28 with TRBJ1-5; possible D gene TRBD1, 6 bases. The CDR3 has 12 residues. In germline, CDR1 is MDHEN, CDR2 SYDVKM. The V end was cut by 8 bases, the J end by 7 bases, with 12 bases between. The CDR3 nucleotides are TGTGCCAGCTTCACAGGGAACCAGCCCCAGCATTTT. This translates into CASFTGNQPQHF.

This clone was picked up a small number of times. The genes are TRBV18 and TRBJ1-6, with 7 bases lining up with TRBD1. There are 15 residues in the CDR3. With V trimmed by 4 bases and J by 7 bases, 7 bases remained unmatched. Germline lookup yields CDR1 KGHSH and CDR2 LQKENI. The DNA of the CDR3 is TGTGCCAGCTCACTTACCGGGACAGCGAATTCACCCCTCCACTTT. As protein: CASSLTGTANSPLHF.

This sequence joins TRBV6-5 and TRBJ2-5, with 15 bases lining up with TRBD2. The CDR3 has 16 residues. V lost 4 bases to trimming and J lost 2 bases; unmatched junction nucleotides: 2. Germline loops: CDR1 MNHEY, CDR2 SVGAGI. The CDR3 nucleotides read TGTGCCAGCAGTTCCGGACTAGCGGGGGGGCAAGAGACCCAGTACTTC. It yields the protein CASSSGLAGGQETQYF.

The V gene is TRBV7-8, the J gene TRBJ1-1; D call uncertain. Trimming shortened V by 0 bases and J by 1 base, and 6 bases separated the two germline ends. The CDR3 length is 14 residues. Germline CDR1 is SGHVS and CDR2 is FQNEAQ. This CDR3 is CASSLAPGNTEAFF. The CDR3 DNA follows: TGTGCCAGCAGCTTAGCTCCCGGGAACACTGAAGCTTTCTTT.

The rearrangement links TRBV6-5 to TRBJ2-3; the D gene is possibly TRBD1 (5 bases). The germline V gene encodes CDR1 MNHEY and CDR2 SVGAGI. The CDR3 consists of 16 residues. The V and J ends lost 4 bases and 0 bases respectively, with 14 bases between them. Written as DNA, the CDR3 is TGTGCCAGCAGTTCGTTAAGGGGTGGAAGCACAGATACGCAGTATTTT. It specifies CASSSLRGGSTDTQYF.

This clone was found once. CDR3 protein: CAISRDRGNQPQHF. As DNA, the CDR3 is TGTGCCATCAGCCGGGACAGGGGCAATCAGCCCCAGCATTTT. The rearrangement joins TRBV10-3 to TRBJ1-5; 9 positions agree with TRBD1. This CDR3 has 14 residues. Looked up from germline, CDR1 is ENHRY and CDR2 is SYGVKD. The ends lost 6 bases at V and 2 bases at J; junction bases unmatched: 2.

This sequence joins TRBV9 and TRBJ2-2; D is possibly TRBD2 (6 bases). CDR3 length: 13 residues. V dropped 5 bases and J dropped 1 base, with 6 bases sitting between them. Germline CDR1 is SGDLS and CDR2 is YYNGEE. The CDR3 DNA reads TGTGCCAGCAGGGAGGGGAACACCGGGGAGCTGTTTTTT. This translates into CASREGNTGELFF. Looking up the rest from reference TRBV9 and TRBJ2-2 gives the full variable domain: DSGVTQTPKHLITATGQRVTLRCSPRSGDLSVYWYQQSLDQGLQFLIQYYNGEERAKGNILERFSAQQFPDLHSELNLSSLELGDSALYFCASREGNTGELFFGEGSRLTVL.

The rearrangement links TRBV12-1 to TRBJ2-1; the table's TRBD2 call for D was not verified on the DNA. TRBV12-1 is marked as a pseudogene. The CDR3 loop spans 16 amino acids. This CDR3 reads CASSGWTSVTYNEQFF. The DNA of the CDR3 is TGTGCCAGCAGCGGGTGGACTAGCGTAACCTACAATGAGCAGTTCTTC.

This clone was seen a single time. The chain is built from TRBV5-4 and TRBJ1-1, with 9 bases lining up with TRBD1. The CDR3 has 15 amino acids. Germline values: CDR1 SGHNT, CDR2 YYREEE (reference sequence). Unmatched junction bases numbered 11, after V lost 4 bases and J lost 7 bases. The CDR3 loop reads CASSPTGGPVGEAFF. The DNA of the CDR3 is TGTGCCAGCAGCCCAACAGGGGGCCCTGTTGGTGAAGCTTTCTTT.

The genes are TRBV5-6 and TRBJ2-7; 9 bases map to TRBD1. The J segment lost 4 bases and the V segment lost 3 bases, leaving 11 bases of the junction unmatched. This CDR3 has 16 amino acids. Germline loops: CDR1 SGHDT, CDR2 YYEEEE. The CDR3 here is CASSSGTGNPEYEQYF. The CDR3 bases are TGTGCCAGCAGCTCCGGGACAGGGAACCCCGAGTACGAGCAGTACTTC.

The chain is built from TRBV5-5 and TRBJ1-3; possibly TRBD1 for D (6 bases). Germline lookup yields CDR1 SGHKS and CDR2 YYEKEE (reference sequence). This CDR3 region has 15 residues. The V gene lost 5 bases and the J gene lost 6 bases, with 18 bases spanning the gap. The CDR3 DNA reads TGTGCCAGCAGACTCGCTTTGGGGGCTGAAAACACCATATATTTT. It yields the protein CASRLALGAENTIYF.

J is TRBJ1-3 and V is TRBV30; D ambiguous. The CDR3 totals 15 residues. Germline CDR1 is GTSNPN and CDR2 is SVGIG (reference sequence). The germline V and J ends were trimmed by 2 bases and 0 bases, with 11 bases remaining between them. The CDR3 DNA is TGTGCCTGGAGTACCCGACACAGCTCTGGAAACACCATATATTTT. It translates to CAWSTRHSSGNTIYF.

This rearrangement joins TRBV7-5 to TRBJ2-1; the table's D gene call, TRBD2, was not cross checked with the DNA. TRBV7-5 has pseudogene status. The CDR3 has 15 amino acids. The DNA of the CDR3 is TGTGTCAGAAGCCCACCCAGACTAGCCTACAATGAGCAGTTCTTC. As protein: CVRSPPRLAYNEQFF.

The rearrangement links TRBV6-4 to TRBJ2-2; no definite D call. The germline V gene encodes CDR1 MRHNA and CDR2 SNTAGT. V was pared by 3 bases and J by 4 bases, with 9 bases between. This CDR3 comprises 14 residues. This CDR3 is CASSEASTTGELFF. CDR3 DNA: TGTGCCAGCAGTGAGGCCAGTACCACCGGGGAGCTGTTTTTT.

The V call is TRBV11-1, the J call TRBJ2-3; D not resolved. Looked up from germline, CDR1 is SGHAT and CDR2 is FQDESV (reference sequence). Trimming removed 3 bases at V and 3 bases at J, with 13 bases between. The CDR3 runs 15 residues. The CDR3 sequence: CASSFVATQTDTQYF. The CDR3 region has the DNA TGTGCCAGCAGCTTCGTAGCAACCCAAACAGATACGCAGTATTTT.

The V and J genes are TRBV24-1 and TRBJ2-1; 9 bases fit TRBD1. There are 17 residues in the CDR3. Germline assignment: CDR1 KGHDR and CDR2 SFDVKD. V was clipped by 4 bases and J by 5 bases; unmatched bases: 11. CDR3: CATSDPPGQGLDNEQFF. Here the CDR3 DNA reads TGTGCCACCAGTGACCCCCCCGGACAGGGGTTGGACAATGAGCAGTTCTTC.

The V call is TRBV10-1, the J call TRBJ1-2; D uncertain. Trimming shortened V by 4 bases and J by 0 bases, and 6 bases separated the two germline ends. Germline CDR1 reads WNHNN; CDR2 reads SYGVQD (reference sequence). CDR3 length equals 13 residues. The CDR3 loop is CASSVAANYGYTF. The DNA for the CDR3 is TGCGCCAGCAGTGTGGCAGCTAACTATGGCTACACCTTC.

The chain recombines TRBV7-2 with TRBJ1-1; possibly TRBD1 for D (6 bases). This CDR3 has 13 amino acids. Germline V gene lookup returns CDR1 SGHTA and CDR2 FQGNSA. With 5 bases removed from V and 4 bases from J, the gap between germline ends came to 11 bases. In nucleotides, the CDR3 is TGTGCCAGCAGCACAATAGGGGGCACTGAAGCTTTCTTT. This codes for CASSTIGGTEAFF.

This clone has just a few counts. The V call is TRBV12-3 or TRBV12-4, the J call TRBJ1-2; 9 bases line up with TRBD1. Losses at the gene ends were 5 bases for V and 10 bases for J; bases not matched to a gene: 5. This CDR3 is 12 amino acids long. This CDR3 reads CASSLRQGVYTF. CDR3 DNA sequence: TGTGCCAGCAGTCTTCGACAGGGGGTCTACACCTTC.

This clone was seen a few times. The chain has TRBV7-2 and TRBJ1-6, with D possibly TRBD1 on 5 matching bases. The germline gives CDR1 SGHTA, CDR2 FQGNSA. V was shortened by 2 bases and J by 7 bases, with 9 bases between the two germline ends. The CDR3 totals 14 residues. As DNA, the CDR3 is TGTGCCAGCAGCTTACAGGGATGGAATTCACCCCTCCACTTT. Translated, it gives CASSLQGWNSPLHF.

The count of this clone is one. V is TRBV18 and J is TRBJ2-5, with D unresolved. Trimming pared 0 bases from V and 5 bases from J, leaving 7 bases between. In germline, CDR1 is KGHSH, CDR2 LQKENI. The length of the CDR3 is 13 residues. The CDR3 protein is CASSPPSSETQYF. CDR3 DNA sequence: TGTGCCAGCTCACCACCGAGTTCGGAGACCCAGTACTTC.

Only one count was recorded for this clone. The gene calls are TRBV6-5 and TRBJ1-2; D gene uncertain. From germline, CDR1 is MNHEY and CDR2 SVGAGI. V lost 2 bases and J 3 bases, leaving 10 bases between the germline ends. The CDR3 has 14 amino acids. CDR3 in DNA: TGTGCCAGCAGTTACGTGGGTGGGCACTATGGCTACACCTTC. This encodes CASSYVGGHYGYTF.

In DNA, the CDR3 is TGTGCCAGCAGCTTAGTAACTAGCGGGGGGGCCGGGAATGAGCAGTTCTTC. This translates into CASSLVTSGGAGNEQFF. V and J are TRBV7-8 and TRBJ2-1; 13 bases agree with TRBD2. The CDR3 contains 17 residues. J was trimmed by 7 bases and V by 1 base; bases with no gene match: 7. The germline gives CDR1 SGHVS, CDR2 FQNEAQ.

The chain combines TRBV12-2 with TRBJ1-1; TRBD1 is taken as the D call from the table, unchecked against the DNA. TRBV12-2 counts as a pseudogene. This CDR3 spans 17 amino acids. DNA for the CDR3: TGTGCAAGTCGCTTAGGGCTTCGGGGCAGGGGGGACACTGAAGCTTTCTTT. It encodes CASRLGLRGRGDTEAFF.